These T cell receptor beta chains were read from a single sample in a study of T-cell memory formation after mild COVID-19. TCRdb ran MiXCR on the 5' RACE reads and lists one entry per CDR3 protein. In the table there are 300,000 to 400,000 distinct CDR3 sequences, around 28% of which are singletons. The sequenced sample consisted of PBMCs or a T cell subset sorted from them (not recorded which). The source of these receptors is an adult woman who had mild COVID-19 (a few samples of this study predate the infection). Cell type and time point are not known. Each CDR3 is given with its conserved first and last residue. A D gene is named only where the DNA matches it firmly. Expanded clones get a size class; other rows say once, few or many, or leave the size out.

d_gene: .; abundance: .; j_gene: TRBJ2-1; v_gene: TRBV5-1; CDR3nt: TGCGCCAGCAGCTTGGTTGCCGGAATTAATGAGCAGTTCTTC; CDR3aa: CASSLVAGINEQFF
d_gene: .; abundance: few; j_gene: TRBJ1-5; v_gene: TRBV30; CDR3nt: TGTGCCGCCGGCAATCAGCCCCAGCATTTT; CDR3aa: CAAGNQPQHF
d_gene: .; abundance: once; j_gene: TRBJ2-6; v_gene: TRBV6-5; CDR3nt: TGTGCCAGCAGTGTAAGACCCTCTGGGGCCAACGTCCTGACTTTC; CDR3aa: CASSVRPSGANVLTF
d_gene: .; abundance: .; j_gene: TRBJ2-1; v_gene: TRBV2; CDR3nt: TGTGCCAGCAGTGCACCCTCGAACACCTACAATGAGCAGTTCTTC; CDR3aa: CASSAPSNTYNEQFF
d_gene: TRBD1; abundance: .; j_gene: TRBJ1-2; v_gene: TRBV6-5; CDR3nt: TGTGCCAGCAGTTACCCAGGGGCGTTGGGACAGTATGGCTACACCTTC; CDR3aa: CASSYPGALGQYGYTF
d_gene: TRBD1; abundance: .; j_gene: TRBJ1-1; v_gene: TRBV5-1; CDR3nt: TGCGCCAGCAGCCCGGGGACAGGGGCCCTACTAGAAGCTTTCTTT; CDR3aa: CASSPGTGALLEAFF
d_gene: TRBD1; abundance: few; j_gene: TRBJ1-1; v_gene: TRBV12-3/TRBV12-4; CDR3nt: TGTGCCAGCAGCACCAGGGGGGCCCCTAAAGCTTTCTTT; CDR3aa: CASSTRGAPKAFF
d_gene: .; abundance: .; j_gene: TRBJ1-3; v_gene: TRBV12-3/TRBV12-4; CDR3nt: TGTGCCAGCAGACAGGGCCATAGTGGAAACACCATATATTTT; CDR3aa: CASRQGHSGNTIYF
d_gene: .; abundance: .; j_gene: TRBJ1-4; v_gene: TRBV7-6; CDR3nt: TGTGCCAGCAGCCCCCGCAATGAAAAACTGTTTTTT; CDR3aa: CASSPRNEKLFF
d_gene: .; abundance: once; j_gene: TRBJ2-7; v_gene: TRBV19; CDR3nt: TGTGCCAGTAGCCGCGATACAGGACCCTACGAGCAGTACTTC; CDR3aa: CASSRDTGPYEQYF
d_gene: TRBD1; abundance: few; j_gene: TRBJ2-7; v_gene: TRBV4-3; CDR3nt: TGCGCCAGCAGCCAAGATCCCCCCCGGACAGGGGCAAACTACGAGCAGTACTTC; CDR3aa: CASSQDPPRTGANYEQYF
d_gene: TRBD2; abundance: .; j_gene: TRBJ2-1; v_gene: TRBV7-6; CDR3nt: TGTGCCAGCAGCTTAGATGTAGCGGGGGCCCTCAACAATGAGCAGTTCTTC; CDR3aa: CASSLDVAGALNNEQFF
d_gene: TRBD2; abundance: .; j_gene: TRBJ2-5; v_gene: TRBV6-2/TRBV6-3; CDR3nt: TGTGCCAGCACCCTACTGCCTCCGGGGGGGAAAGAGACCCAGTACTTC; CDR3aa: CASTLLPPGGKETQYF
d_gene: .; abundance: .; j_gene: TRBJ2-7; v_gene: TRBV20-1; CDR3nt: TGCAGTGGGGTCCACCGGGAAATCGAGCAGTACTTC; CDR3aa: CSGVHREIEQYF
d_gene: .; abundance: .; j_gene: TRBJ1-1; v_gene: TRBV20-1; CDR3nt: TGCAGTGCTAGAGGGGACCACTTTGAAGCTTTCTTT; CDR3aa: CSARGDHFEAFF
d_gene: TRBD2; abundance: .; j_gene: TRBJ2-1; v_gene: TRBV7-3; CDR3nt: TGTGCCAGCAGCCCAGGGACTAGCGGAGACTACAATGAGCAGTTCTTC; CDR3aa: CASSPGTSGDYNEQFF
d_gene: .; abundance: .; j_gene: TRBJ2-3; v_gene: TRBV7-8; CDR3nt: TGTGCCAGCAGCTCCTGGGGGAGGACGCGCACAGATACGCAGTATTTT; CDR3aa: CASSSWGRTRTDTQYF
d_gene: TRBD1; abundance: once; j_gene: TRBJ2-5; v_gene: TRBV6-1; CDR3nt: TGTGCCAGCAGTAAAGACAGGGCCCAAGAGACCCAGTACTTC; CDR3aa: CASSKDRAQETQYF
d_gene: TRBD2; abundance: few; j_gene: TRBJ2-3; v_gene: TRBV4-1; CDR3nt: TGCGCCAGCAGCCAGCGGACTAGCGGGGAGGATACGCAGTATTTT; CDR3aa: CASSQRTSGEDTQYF
d_gene: .; abundance: few; j_gene: TRBJ2-5; v_gene: TRBV7-6; CDR3nt: TGTGCCAGCAGCCGGACCGGGAATCAAGAGACCCAGTACTTC; CDR3aa: CASSRTGNQETQYF
d_gene: .; abundance: .; j_gene: TRBJ1-1; v_gene: TRBV20-1; CDR3nt: TGCAGTGCTAGGAACTACGAGCACACTGAAGCTTTCTTT; CDR3aa: CSARNYEHTEAFF
d_gene: .; abundance: few; j_gene: TRBJ2-3; v_gene: TRBV7-9; CDR3nt: TGTGCCAGCAGCCCGCCGGGGGGCCTTACACCCTTGGCAGATACGCAGTATTTT; CDR3aa: CASSPPGGLTPLADTQYF
d_gene: .; abundance: .; j_gene: TRBJ1-2; v_gene: TRBV20-1; CDR3nt: TGCAGTGCTAAGTGGGCAGGGTTGCGGGGCTACACCTTC; CDR3aa: CSAKWAGLRGYTF
d_gene: .; abundance: .; j_gene: TRBJ2-2; v_gene: TRBV7-2; CDR3nt: TGTGCCAGCAGCTTAGTTCTGCCTGGTCCCACCGGGGAGCTGTTTTTT; CDR3aa: CASSLVLPGPTGELFF
d_gene: TRBD1; abundance: few; j_gene: TRBJ2-1; v_gene: TRBV7-9; CDR3nt: TGTGCCAGCAGCTCCCCGGGACAGGTAAAGAATGAGCAGTTCTTC; CDR3aa: CASSSPGQVKNEQFF
d_gene: TRBD1; abundance: many; j_gene: TRBJ2-7; v_gene: TRBV7-6; CDR3nt: TGTGCCAGCAGCTTAGGACAGGGTGATCTCTACGAGCAGTACTTC; CDR3aa: CASSLGQGDLYEQYF
d_gene: .; abundance: .; j_gene: TRBJ2-7; v_gene: TRBV5-1; CDR3nt: TGCGCCAGCAGCTTGGGGACAGCTATCTCCTACGAGCAGTACTTC; CDR3aa: CASSLGTAISYEQYF
d_gene: .; abundance: .; j_gene: TRBJ2-7; v_gene: TRBV5-1; CDR3nt: TGCGCCAGCAGCTTCGGGGGCAGGGGTATTGACGAGCAGTACTTC; CDR3aa: CASSFGGRGIDEQYF
d_gene: .; abundance: .; j_gene: TRBJ2-7; v_gene: TRBV7-9; CDR3nt: TGTGCCAGCAGCTTAGAGGGACTTGCCTACGAGCAGTACTTC; CDR3aa: CASSLEGLAYEQYF
d_gene: .; abundance: few; j_gene: TRBJ2-3; v_gene: TRBV18; CDR3nt: TGTGCCAGCTCGTCTGGGACACTCACAGATACGCAGTATTTT; CDR3aa: CASSSGTLTDTQYF
d_gene: TRBD2; abundance: .; j_gene: TRBJ2-3; v_gene: TRBV24-1; CDR3nt: TGTGCCACCAGTGATTCCATCGGGGGGGGGCGGCCCATTACGCAGTATTTT; CDR3aa: CATSDSIGGGRPITQYF
d_gene: TRBD1; abundance: few; j_gene: TRBJ2-2; v_gene: TRBV28; CDR3nt: TGTGCCAGCAGAACTATTCCCGGACAGGACACGAACACCGGGGAGCTGTTTTTT; CDR3aa: CASRTIPGQDTNTGELFF
d_gene: TRBD2; abundance: .; j_gene: TRBJ2-1; v_gene: TRBV5-5; CDR3nt: TGTGCCAGCAGCTTGGTGGCTAGCGGGGGGGACAATGAGCAGTTCTTC; CDR3aa: CASSLVASGGDNEQFF
d_gene: TRBD1; abundance: .; j_gene: TRBJ2-7; v_gene: TRBV7-9; CDR3nt: TGTGCCAGCAGCCCACACCTGGGACAGGACTACGAGCAGTACTTC; CDR3aa: CASSPHLGQDYEQYF
d_gene: TRBD2; abundance: few; j_gene: TRBJ2-3; v_gene: TRBV5-1; CDR3nt: TGCGCCAGCAGCACGTCCCTAGCGGGGGGCCAAGATACGCAGTATTTT; CDR3aa: CASSTSLAGGQDTQYF
d_gene: TRBD1; abundance: .; j_gene: TRBJ2-5; v_gene: TRBV6-5; CDR3nt: TGTGCCAGCAGTGGGGACAGGGGGGAGGGGACCCAGTACTTC; CDR3aa: CASSGDRGEGTQYF
d_gene: .; abundance: .; j_gene: TRBJ1-3; v_gene: TRBV6-2/TRBV6-3; CDR3nt: TGTGCCAGCAGTTTTTCGACGGCTGGAAACACCATATATTTT; CDR3aa: CASSFSTAGNTIYF
d_gene: .; abundance: .; j_gene: TRBJ2-7; v_gene: TRBV29-1; CDR3nt: TGCAGCGCAGAGAAAGCCGGCGAGCAGTACTTC; CDR3aa: CSAEKAGEQYF
d_gene: TRBD1; abundance: few; j_gene: TRBJ2-2; v_gene: TRBV2; CDR3nt: TGTGCCAGGTCCGGGACAGGGGGAATGGGGGAGCTGTTTTTT; CDR3aa: CARSGTGGMGELFF
d_gene: .; abundance: few; j_gene: TRBJ2-7; v_gene: TRBV5-6; CDR3nt: TGTGCCAGCAGCTTGGGTAGGCTAGCCCTAGAGCAGTACTTC; CDR3aa: CASSLGRLALEQYF
d_gene: .; abundance: .; j_gene: TRBJ2-4; v_gene: TRBV12-3/TRBV12-4; CDR3nt: TGTGCCAGCAGCCTCCCGGGGCAGGTAAAGGACATTCAGTACTTC; CDR3aa: CASSLPGQVKDIQYF
d_gene: .; abundance: .; j_gene: TRBJ1-1; v_gene: TRBV19; CDR3nt: TGTGCCAGTAGTATCCCCGGGACTGCGAACACTGAAGCTTTCTTT; CDR3aa: CASSIPGTANTEAFF
d_gene: TRBD2; abundance: many; j_gene: TRBJ2-7; v_gene: TRBV5-1; CDR3nt: TGCGCCAGCAGGCCTCTAGCGGGGGGCCCCTACGAGCAGTACTTC; CDR3aa: CASRPLAGGPYEQYF
d_gene: .; abundance: .; j_gene: TRBJ2-5; v_gene: TRBV7-2; CDR3nt: TGTGCCAGCAGCCTCCTACAGGCTGGAGAGACCCAGTACTTC; CDR3aa: CASSLLQAGETQYF
d_gene: .; abundance: many; j_gene: TRBJ1-1; v_gene: TRBV2; CDR3nt: TGTGCCAGCCACGGACACTTGTTAGGACGGAACACTGAAGCTTTCTTT; CDR3aa: CASHGHLLGRNTEAFF